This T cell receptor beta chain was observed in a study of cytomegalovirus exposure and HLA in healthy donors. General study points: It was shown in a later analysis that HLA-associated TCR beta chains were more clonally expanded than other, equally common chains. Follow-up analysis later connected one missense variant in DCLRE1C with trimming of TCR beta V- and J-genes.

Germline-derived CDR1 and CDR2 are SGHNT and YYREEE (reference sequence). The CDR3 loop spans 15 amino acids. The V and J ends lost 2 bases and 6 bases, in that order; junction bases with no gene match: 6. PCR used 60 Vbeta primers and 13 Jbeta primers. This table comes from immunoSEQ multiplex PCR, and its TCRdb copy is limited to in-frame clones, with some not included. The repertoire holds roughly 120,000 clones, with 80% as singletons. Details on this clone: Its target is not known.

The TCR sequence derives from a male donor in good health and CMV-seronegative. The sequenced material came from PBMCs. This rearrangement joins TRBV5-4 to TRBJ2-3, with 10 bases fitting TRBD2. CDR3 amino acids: CASSFIAGGRDTQYF. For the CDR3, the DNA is TGTGCCAGCAGCTTTATAGCGGGAGGTCGCGATACGCAGTATTTT.